This T cell receptor beta chain was documented in a study of T-cell reconstitution after alpha-beta-depleted transplantation in children. A library of TCRbeta sequences, prepared with unique molecular identifiers, was generated. TCRdb re-called the PCR reads through MiXCR, storing one row per CDR3 protein. In the table there are some 350,000 distinct CDR3 sequences, about 9.4% of which are singletons. The CDR3 is made up of 15 amino acids. V gave up 1 base and J gave up 7 bases; unmatched junction bases: 6. Germline V gives CDR1 SEHNR, CDR2 FQNEAQ (reference sequence). The sample holds many counts of this clonotype.

The sequenced sample was PBMCs from the stem cell graft donor, obtained from the stem cell graft. This clonotype originated in a human donor who donated a stem cell graft to a child with acute lymphoblastic leukemia. The chain combines TRBV7-9 with TRBJ2-2, with 7 bases fitting TRBD2. The CDR3 region is CASSLGAGRNGELFF. The CDR3 bases are TGTGCCAGCAGCTTAGGTGCCGGGAGGAACGGGGAGCTGTTTTTT.